This TCR beta chain was obtained from a study of T cell repertoires in cytomegalovirus infection. Background on the study: CMV infection together with matching HLA type was indicated by public TCR beta signatures.

Regarding the study as a whole: Cumulated frequencies of public TCR beta families served to identify carriers of CMV plus the relevant HLA. HLA-C-restricted CMV-specific TCR beta clonotypes were dominant in the ex vivo response.

A word on this clonotype: What it binds is not known.

TCRdb processed the reads anew with MiXCR; each CDR3 protein has one entry. The sample consists of roughly 760,000 distinct CDR3 sequences, roughly 35% of them appearing once. In germline, CDR1 is DFQATT, CDR2 SNEGSKA (reference sequence). This CDR3 contains 13 residues. V lost 6 bases to trimming and J lost 1 base, with 12 bases between them. This chain uses TRBV20-1 with TRBJ1-1; weak D call: TRBD1 (6 bases). Sequencing used PBMCs. This TCR was sampled from a human donor in good health (CMV status not recorded). Some clones in this sample may be carry-over from other donors' samples. The DNA for the CDR3 is TGCAGTGCCCCCGGGACACAGAACACTGAAGCTTTCTTT. Encoded protein: CSAPGTQNTEAFF.